This T cell receptor beta chain derives from a study of radiation and T cells in renal cell carcinoma. The wider study: Nephrectomy followed 15 Gy stereotactic body radiation by 4 weeks.

Clones were read by immunoSEQ multiplex PCR, and TCRdb kept only the in-frame ones, dropping some. The sample yields 70,000 or so clones, 82% seen once. Noted time point: blood 2 weeks post-SBRT. Treatment of the sample: 15 Gy SBRT to primary tumor, nephrectomy 4 weeks later. Blood was sampled at baseline, 2 weeks and 4 weeks after SBRT. The patient's renal cell carcinoma had clear cell pathology. The CDR3 sequence is 16 residues long. Looked up from germline, CDR1 is MGHRA and CDR2 is YSYEKL. The V gene lost 1 base and the J gene lost 0 bases, with 9 bases spanning the gap. The TCR sequence derives from a man in his sixties with renal cell carcinoma. The sample was blood, taken from a patient whose treatment included radiotherapy and nephrectomy. The J gene is TRBJ2-2, the V gene TRBV4-1; unclear D gene. This chain's CDR3 is CASSQVAWTNTGELFF. Here the CDR3 DNA reads TGCGCCAGCAGCCAAGTTGCCTGGACGAACACCGGGGAGCTGTTTTTT.